This TCR beta chain was observed in a study of blood T cell repertoires in COVID-19 (dated by TCRdb to about 2020). About the investigation overall: Collaborator samples came from the United States, Italy and Spain and covered acute and convalescent phases of COVID-19. The prospective study material was composed of cDNA or gDNA derived from T cells, B-cell-depleted T cells, or PBMCs. The dataset comprised deeply sampled blood TCRbeta repertoires from subjects exposed to, actively infected with, or recovered from COVID-19. The repertoires were made available in a free public database intended to serve as a resource for research on the immune response to SARS-CoV-2. The samples were drawn from two sources: the first 160 participants of the ongoing ImmuneRACE study, and fewer than 1,500 subjects contributed by 6 global collaborators. The sample metadata nearly always contained a de-identified subject ID, COVID-19 status, age in years and sex. HLA class I and class II types, where available, came from metadata supplied by the sample provider rather than from assay-based typing.

Whole blood was collected in K2EDTA tubes by collaborating institutions according to the institutions' own protocols. For TCRbeta analysis, collaborator samples were shipped as frozen whole blood, as isolated PBMCs, or as DNA extracted from either sample type. What the work shows at the level of the full study, not this receptor alone: The quantity of clinical and demographic metadata differed by source and by participant and was supplied without curation.

CDR1 MNHEY and CDR2 SMNVEV are derived from the germline V gene (reference sequence). V and J are trimmed by 3 bases and 0 bases, and the gene matches miss 5 bases of the junction. Its CDR3 holds 15 amino acids, cysteine through phenylalanine. Only CDR3 DNA is held: 45 bases, read in frame from base 1. TCRbeta CDR3 regions were amplified from genomic DNA by means of the immunoSEQ Assay, a bias-controlled multiplex PCR. As for the authors' bioinformatics: The number of nucleated cells in each sample was estimated from the amplification of reference gene primers within the assay. Sequence reads were collapsed and filtered to measure the absolute abundance of every unique TCRbeta CDR3 rearrangement. Productive Simpson clonality was computed per sample as the square root of Simpson's diversity index over productive rearrangements. This is the immuneACCESS table as TCRdb keeps it, with only in-frame sequences that have V and J called. A part of the clones is gone; compared with another copy, unresolved V genes explain less than half, and the rest is unexplained. The D gene and trimming were derived from the DNA, and the V and J assignments and clone size from that table. This sample lists 360,000 or so clones; roughly 89% were detected once. 6.5% of the sample lies in the top ten.

With regard to this clone: Its antigen is currently not known. No per-base quality is available; no much larger clone lies one base away.

The specimen sequenced was peripheral blood. This receptor chain uses TRBV27 and TRBJ2-7, and TRBD2 aligns with 7 junction nucleotides. The sequence came from a man aged 18 to 30 with active or convalescent COVID-19. CDR3 reads: CASSLTSHSSYEQYF. The nucleotides are TGTGCCAGCAGTTTGACTAGCCATAGCTCCTACGAGCAGTACTTC.